Reported below is one T cell receptor (beta chain). Germline V gene data show CDR1 as SGHVS and CDR2 as FQNEAQ. CDR3 length: 12 residues. V dropped 3 bases and J dropped 10 bases, with 10 bases sitting between them. These data are taken from a study of blood T cells in healthy people across ages. With a J-beta primer mix and a sample-barcoded 5' primer, a second PCR ran 7 to 11 cycles. TCRdb re-called the 5' RACE reads with MiXCR, one entry per CDR3 protein. The sample records approximately 960,000 distinct CDR3 sequences, 25% to 35% being singletons. The same specimen was also included in a second study, on T cells of mothers and their children.

This receptor was identified in a woman aged 35 to 49 in good health. The sequencing input was blood. This chain links TRBV7-8 with TRBJ2-1, with D possibly TRBD2 on 5 matching bases. CDR3 loop: CASSFRSGEQFF. In DNA form, the CDR3 reads TGTGCCAGCAGCTTTCGAAGCGGAGAGCAGTTCTTC.